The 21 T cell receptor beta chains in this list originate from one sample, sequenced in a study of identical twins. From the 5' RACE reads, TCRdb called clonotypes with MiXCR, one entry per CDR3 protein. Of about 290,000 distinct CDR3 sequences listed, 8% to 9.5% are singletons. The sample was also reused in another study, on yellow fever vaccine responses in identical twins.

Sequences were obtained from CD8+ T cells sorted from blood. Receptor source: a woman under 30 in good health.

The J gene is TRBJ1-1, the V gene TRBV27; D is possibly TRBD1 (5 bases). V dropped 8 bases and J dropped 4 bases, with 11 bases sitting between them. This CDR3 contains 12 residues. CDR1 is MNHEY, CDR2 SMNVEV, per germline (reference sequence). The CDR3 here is CASGGTLTEAFF. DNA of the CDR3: TGTGCCAGCGGCGGGACTCTCACTGAAGCTTTCTTT.

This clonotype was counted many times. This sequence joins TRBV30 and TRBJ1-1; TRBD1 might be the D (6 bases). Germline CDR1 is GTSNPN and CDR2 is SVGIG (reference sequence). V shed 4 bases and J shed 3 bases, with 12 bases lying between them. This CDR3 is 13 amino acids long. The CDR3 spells CAWTGAGDTEAFF. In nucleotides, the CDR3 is TGTGCCTGGACAGGGGCAGGTGACACTGAAGCTTTCTTT.

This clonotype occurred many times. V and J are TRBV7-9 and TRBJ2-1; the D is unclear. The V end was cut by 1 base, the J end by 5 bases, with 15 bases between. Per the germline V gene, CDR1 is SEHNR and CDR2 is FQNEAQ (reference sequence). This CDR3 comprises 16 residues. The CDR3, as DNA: TGTGCCAGCAGCTTAGTAGGGAAAGGGATCCACAATGAGCAGTTCTTC. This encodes CASSLVGKGIHNEQFF.

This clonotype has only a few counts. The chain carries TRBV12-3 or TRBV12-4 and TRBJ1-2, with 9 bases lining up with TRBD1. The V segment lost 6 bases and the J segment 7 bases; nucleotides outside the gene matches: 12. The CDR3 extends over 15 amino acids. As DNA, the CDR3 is TGTGCCAGCAGGGAGTCGGGACAGGGCGAGAGTGGCTACACCTTC. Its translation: CASRESGQGESGYTF.

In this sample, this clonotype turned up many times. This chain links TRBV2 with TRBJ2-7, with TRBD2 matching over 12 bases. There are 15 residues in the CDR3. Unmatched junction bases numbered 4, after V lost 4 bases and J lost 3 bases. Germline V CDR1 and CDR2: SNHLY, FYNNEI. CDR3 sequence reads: CASSGLAGVHYEQYF. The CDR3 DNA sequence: TGTGCCAGCAGTGGACTAGCGGGAGTTCACTACGAGCAGTACTTC.

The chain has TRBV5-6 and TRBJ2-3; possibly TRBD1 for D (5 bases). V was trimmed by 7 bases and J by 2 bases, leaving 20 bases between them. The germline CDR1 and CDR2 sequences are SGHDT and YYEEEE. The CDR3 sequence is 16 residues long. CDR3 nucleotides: TGTGCCAGCTCGGTGGGGCAGGGCGTTTACACAGATACGCAGTATTTT. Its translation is CASSVGQGVYTDTQYF.

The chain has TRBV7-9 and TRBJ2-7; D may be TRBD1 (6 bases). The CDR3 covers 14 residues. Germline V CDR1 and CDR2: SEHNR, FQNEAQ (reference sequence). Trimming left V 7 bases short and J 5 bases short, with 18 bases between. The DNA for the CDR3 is TGTGCCAGCACCCACGGACAGCGGATCGACGAGCAGTACTTC. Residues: CASTHGQRIDEQYF.

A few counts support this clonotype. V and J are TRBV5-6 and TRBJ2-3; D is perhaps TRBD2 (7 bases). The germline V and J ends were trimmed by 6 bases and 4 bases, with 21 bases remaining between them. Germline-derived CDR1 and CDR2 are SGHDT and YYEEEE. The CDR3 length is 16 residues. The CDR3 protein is CASNLGGGAPSDTQYF. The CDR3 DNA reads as TGTGCCAGCAACCTTGGGGGGGGGGCCCCCTCAGATACGCAGTATTTT.

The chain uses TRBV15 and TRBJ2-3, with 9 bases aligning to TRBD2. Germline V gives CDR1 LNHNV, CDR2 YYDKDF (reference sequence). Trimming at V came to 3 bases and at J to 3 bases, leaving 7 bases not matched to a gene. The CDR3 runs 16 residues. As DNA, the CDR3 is TGTGCCACCAGCAGGGATAGCGGGAGTATAACAGATACGCAGTATTTT. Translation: CATSRDSGSITDTQYF.

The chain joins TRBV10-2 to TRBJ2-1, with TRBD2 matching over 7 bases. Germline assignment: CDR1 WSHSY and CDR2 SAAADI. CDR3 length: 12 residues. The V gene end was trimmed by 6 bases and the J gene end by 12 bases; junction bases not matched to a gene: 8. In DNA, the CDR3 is TGCGCCAGCAGCGAAGGCGGGAGTGGGCAGTTCTTC. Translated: CASSEGGSGQFF.

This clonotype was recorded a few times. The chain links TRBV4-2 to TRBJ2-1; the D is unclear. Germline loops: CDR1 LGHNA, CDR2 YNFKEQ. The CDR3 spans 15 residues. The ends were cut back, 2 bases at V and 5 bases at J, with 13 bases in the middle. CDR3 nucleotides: TGTGCCAGCAGCCAACCTCGAAGCGCCCACAATGAGCAGTTCTTC. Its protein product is CASSQPRSAHNEQFF.

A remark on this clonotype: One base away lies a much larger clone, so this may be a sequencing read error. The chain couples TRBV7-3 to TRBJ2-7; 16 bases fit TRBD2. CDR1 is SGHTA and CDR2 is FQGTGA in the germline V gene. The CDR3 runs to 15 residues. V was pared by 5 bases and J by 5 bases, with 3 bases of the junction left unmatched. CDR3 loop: CASSPGTSGGDEQYF. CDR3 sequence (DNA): TGTGCCAGCAGCCCCGGGACTAGCGGGGGGGACGAGCAGTACTTC.

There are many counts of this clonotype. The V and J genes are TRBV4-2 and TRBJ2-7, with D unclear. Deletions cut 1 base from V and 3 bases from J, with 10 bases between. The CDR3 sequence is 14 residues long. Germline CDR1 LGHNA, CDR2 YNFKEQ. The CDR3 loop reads CASSQVTDYYEQYF. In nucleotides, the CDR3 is TGTGCCAGCAGCCAAGTCACAGATTACTACGAGCAGTACTTC.

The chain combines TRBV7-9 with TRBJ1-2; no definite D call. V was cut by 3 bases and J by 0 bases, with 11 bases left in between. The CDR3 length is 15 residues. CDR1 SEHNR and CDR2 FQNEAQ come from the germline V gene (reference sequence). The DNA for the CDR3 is TGTGCCAGCAGCTTTGGACCGCCAGCTAACTATGGCTACACCTTC. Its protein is CASSFGPPANYGYTF.

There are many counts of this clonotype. CDR3 DNA: TGTGCCAGCAGAGATAATCAGCCCCAGCATTTT. Its protein product is CASRDNQPQHF. The chain is built from TRBV6-2 or TRBV6-3 and TRBJ1-5; no reliable D call. Per the germline V gene, CDR1 is MNHEY and CDR2 is SVGEGT. This CDR3 contains 11 residues. V dropped 6 bases and J dropped 4 bases, with 4 bases sitting between them.

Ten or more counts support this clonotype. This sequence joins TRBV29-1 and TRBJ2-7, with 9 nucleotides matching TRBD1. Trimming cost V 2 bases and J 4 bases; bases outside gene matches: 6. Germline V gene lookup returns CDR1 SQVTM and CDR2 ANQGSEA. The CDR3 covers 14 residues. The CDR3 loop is CSVEKGDRVYEQYF. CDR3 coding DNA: TGCAGCGTTGAAAAAGGGGACAGGGTGTACGAGCAGTACTTC.

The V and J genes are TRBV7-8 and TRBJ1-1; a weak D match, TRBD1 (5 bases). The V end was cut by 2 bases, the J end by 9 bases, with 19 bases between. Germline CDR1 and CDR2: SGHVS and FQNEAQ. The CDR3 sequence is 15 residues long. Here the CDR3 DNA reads TGTGCCAGCAGCTTATTGTCCGGGACCCCTGTTAAAGCTTTCTTT. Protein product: CASSLLSGTPVKAFF.

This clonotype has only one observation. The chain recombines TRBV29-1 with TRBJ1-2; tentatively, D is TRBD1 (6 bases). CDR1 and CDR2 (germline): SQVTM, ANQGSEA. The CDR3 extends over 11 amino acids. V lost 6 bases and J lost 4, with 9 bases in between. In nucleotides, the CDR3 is TGCAGCGTGGCGGGGGCCTATGGCTACACCTTC. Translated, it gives CSVAGAYGYTF.

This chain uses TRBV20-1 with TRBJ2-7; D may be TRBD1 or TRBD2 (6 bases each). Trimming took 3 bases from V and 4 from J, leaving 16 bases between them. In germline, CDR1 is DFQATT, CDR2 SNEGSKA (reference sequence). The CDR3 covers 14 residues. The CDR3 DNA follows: TGCAGTGCTAGGGATCGGGGGCCGGGGTACGAGCAGTACTTC. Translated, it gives CSARDRGPGYEQYF.

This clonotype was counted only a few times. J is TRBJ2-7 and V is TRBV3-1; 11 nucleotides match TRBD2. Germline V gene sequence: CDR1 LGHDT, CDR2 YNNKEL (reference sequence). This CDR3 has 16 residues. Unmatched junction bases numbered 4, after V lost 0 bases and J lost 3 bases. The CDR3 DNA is TGTGCCAGCAGCCAAGAGGGACTAGCGGCCTACTACGAGCAGTACTTC. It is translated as CASSQEGLAAYYEQYF.

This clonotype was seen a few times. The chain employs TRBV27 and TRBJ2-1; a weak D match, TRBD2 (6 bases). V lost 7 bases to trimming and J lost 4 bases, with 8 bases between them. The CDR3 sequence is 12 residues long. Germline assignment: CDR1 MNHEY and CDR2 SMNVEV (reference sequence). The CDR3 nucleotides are TGTGCCAGCAATGCGGGGTACAATGAGCAGTTCTTC. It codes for CASNAGYNEQFF.